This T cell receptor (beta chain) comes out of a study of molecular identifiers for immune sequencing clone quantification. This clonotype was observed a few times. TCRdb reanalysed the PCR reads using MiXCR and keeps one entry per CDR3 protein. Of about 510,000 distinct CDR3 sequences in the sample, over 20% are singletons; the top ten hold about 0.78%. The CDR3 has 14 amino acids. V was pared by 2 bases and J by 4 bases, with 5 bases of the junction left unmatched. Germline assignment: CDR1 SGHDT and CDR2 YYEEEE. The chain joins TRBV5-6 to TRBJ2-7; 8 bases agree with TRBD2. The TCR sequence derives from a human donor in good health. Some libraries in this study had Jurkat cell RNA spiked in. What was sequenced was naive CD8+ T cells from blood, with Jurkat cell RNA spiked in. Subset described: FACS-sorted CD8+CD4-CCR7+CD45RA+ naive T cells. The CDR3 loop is CASSFGRGGYEQYF. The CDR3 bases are TGTGCCAGCAGCTTCGGTCGGGGGGGTTACGAGCAGTACTTC.